The clone carrying this TCR beta chain was observed many times. The data are from a study of T-cell reconstitution after alpha-beta-depleted transplantation in children. V was shortened by 7 bases and J by 5 bases, with 15 bases between the two germline ends. This CDR3 spans 13 amino acids. Germline V gene data show CDR1 as SGHRS and CDR2 as YFSETQ. Unique molecular identifiers were incorporated when the TCRbeta library was constructed. TCRdb re-analysed the PCR reads in MiXCR, keeping a single row per CDR3 protein. The table has roughly 200,000 distinct CDR3 sequences, roughly 7.5% seen once. The genes are TRBV5-1 and TRBJ2-5; D might be TRBD2 (6 bases). This receptor was identified in a human donor who donated a stem cell graft to a child with Wiskott-Aldrich syndrome. The sample was PBMCs from the stem cell graft donor, taken from the stem cell graft. The CDR3 DNA sequence: TGCGCCAGCGGCCCGGGACTCATGGAGACCCAGTACTTC. It is translated as CASGPGLMETQYF.